The 2 T cell receptor beta chains reported below all come from one sample, sequenced in a study of blood T cell repertoires in COVID-19. TCRdb keeps only in-frame clones here, not all; method: immunoSEQ multiplex PCR. The top ten clones hold over 4.5% of a sample with about 54,000 clones, about four fifths of them seen once. The material sequenced was peripheral blood. Every receptor here comes from an older woman with acute or convalescent COVID-19.

The rearrangement joins TRBV18 to TRBJ1-4, with D possibly matching TRBD1 (6 bases). The CDR3 has 15 amino acids. Germline CDR1 KGHSH, CDR2 LQKENI. The V gene lost 6 bases and the J gene lost 0 bases, with 11 bases spanning the gap. CDR3 region: CASSRDNPTNEKLFF. CDR3 bases: TGTGCCAGCTCCAGGGACAACCCAACTAATGAAAAACTGTTTTTT. The entire variable domain, with the rest obtained from reference TRBV18 and TRBJ1-4, is as follows: NAGVMQNPRHLVRRRGQEARLRCSPMKGHSHVYWYRQLPEEGLKFMVYLQKENIIDESGMPKERFSAEFPKEGPSILRIQQVVRGDSAAYFCASSRDNPTNEKLFFGSGTQLSVL.

The chain has TRBV6-6 and TRBJ1-6; TRBD1 aligns across 11 bases. The CDR3 is 14 amino acids. Trimming removed 7 bases from V and 7 bases from J; junction bases left unmatched: 3. CDR1 and CDR2 from the germline V gene are MNHNY and SVGAGI (reference sequence). The CDR3 sequence is CASTRTGGNSPLHF. In DNA, the CDR3 is TGTGCCAGCACGCGGACAGGGGGCAATTCACCCCTCCACTTT.